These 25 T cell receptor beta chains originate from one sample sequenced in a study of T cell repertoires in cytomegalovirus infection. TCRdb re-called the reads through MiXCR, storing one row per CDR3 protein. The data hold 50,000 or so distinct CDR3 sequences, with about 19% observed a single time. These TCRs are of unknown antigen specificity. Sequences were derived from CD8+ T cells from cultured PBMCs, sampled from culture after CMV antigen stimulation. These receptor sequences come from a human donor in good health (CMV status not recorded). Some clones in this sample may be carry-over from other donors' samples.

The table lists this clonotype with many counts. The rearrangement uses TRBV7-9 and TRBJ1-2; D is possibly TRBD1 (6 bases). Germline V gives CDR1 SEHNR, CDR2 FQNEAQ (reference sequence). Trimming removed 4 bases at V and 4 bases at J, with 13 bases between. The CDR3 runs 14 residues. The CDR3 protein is CASSSDGQSYGYTF. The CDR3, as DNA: TGTGCCAGCAGCTCGGATGGACAGTCCTATGGCTACACCTTC. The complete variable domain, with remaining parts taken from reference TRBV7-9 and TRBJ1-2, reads DTGVSQNPRHKITKRGQNVTFRCDPISEHNRLYWYRQTLGQGPEFLTYFQNEAQLEKSRLLSDRFSAERPKGSFSTLEIQRTEQGDSAMYLCASSSDGQSYGYTFGSGTRLTVV.

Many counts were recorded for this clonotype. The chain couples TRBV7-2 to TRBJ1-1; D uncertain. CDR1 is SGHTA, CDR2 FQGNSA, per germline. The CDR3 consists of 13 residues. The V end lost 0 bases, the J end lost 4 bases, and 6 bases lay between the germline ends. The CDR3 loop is CASSLAMGTEAFF. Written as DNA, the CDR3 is TGTGCCAGCAGCTTAGCAATGGGCACTGAAGCTTTCTTT.

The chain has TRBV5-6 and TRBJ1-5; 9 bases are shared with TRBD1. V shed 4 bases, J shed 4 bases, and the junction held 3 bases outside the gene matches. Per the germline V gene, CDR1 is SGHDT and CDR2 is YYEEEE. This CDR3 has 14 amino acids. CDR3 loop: CASSGGQGNQPQHF. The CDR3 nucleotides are TGTGCCAGCAGCGGGGGACAGGGTAATCAGCCCCAGCATTTT. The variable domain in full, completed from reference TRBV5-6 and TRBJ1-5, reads DAGVTQSPTHLIKTRGQQVTLRCSPKSGHDTVSWYQQALGQGPQFIFQYYEEEERQRGNFPDRFSGHQFPNYSSELNVNALLLGDSALYLCASSGGQGNQPQHFGDGTRLSIL.

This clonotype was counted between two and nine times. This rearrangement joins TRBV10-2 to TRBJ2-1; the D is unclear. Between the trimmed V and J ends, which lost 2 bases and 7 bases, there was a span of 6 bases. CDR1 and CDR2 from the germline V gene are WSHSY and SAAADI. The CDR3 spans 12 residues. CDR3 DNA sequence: TGCGCCAGCAGTGAGATGGTAAATGAGCAGTTCTTC. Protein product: CASSEMVNEQFF.

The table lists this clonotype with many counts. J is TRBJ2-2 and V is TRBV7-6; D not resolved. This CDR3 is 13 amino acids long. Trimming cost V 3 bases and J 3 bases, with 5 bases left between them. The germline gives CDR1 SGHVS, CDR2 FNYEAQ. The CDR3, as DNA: TGTGCCAGCAGCTTCGTTCACACCGGGGAGCTGTTTTTT. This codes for CASSFVHTGELFF.

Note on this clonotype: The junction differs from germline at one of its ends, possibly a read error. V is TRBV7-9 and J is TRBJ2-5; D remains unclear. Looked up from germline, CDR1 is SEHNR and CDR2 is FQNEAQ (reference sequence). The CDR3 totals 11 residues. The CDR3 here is CTSSRQETQYF. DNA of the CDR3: TGTACCAGCAGCCGCCAAGAGACCCAGTACTTC.

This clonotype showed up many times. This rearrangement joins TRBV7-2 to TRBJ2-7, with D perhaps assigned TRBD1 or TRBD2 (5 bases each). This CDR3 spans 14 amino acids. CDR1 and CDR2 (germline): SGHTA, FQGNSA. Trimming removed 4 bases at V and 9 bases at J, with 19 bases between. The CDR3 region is CASSWGRGPPPQYF. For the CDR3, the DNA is TGTGCCAGCAGCTGGGGCCGGGGCCCCCCTCCGCAGTACTTC.

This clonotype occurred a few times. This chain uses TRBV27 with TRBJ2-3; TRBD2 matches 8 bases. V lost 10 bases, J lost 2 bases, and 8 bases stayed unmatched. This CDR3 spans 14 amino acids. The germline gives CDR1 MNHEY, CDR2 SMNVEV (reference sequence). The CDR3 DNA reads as TGTGCCACCCGGCTAGCGGGCACCACAGATACGCAGTATTTT. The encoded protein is CATRLAGTTDTQYF.

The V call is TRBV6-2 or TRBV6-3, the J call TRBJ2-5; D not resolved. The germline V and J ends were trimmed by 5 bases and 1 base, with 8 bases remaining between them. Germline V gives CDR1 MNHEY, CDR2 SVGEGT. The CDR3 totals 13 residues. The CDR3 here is CASSDTSQETQYF. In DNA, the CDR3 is TGTGCCAGCAGTGACACCAGCCAAGAGACCCAGTACTTC.

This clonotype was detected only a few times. The CDR3 here is CASSGWGSNTGELFF. The CDR3 DNA is TGTGCCAGCAGCGGCTGGGGGTCGAACACCGGGGAGCTGTTTTTT. V and J are TRBV9 and TRBJ2-2, with D tentatively TRBD1 or TRBD2 (5 bases each). The CDR3 runs 15 residues. V was clipped by 3 bases and J by 0 bases, with 9 bases between them. Per germline, CDR1 SGDLS and CDR2 YYNGEE.

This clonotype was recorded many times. This CDR3 is CASSYYRDRAYEQYF. The DNA for the CDR3 is TGTGCCAGCAGTTACTACAGGGACAGGGCCTACGAGCAGTACTTC. The chain links TRBV6-2 or TRBV6-3 to TRBJ2-7; 9 positions agree with TRBD1. Per the germline V gene, CDR1 is MNHEY and CDR2 is SVGEGT. The junction had 3 bases not matched to a gene; V was cut back by 1 base and J by 2 bases. This CDR3 has 15 amino acids.

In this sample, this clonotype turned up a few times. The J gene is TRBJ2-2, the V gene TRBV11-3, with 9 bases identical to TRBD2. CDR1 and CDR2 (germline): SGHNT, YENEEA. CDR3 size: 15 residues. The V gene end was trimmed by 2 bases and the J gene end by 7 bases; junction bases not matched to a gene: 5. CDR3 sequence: CASSLSAGGFGELFF. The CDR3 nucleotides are TGTGCCAGCAGCTTAAGCGCGGGGGGGTTCGGGGAGCTGTTTTTT.

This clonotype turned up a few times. CDR3 in DNA: TGTGCCAGCAATACCGTTAGCGGGCTGGGGCAAGAGACCCAGTACTTC. Translation gives CASNTVSGLGQETQYF. V and J are TRBV28 and TRBJ2-5; 7 nucleotides agree with TRBD2. V dropped 7 bases and J dropped 2; count of bases not matched to a gene: 13. The CDR3 consists of 16 residues. CDR1 MDHEN and CDR2 SYDVKM come from the germline V gene.

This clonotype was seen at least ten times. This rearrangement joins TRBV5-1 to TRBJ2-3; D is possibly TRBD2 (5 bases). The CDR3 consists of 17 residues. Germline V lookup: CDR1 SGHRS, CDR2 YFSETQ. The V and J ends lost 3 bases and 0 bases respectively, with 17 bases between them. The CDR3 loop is CASSSLSRGSSTDTQYF. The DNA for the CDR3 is TGCGCCAGCAGCTCCCTGAGCCGGGGTTCTAGCACAGATACGCAGTATTTT.

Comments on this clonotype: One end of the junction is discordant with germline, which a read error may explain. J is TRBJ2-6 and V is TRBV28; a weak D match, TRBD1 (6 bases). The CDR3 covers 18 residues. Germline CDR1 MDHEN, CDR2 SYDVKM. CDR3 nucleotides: TGTGCCAGCAGTTTAGGGGCAGGGGTCCTCTCTGGGGCCAACATCCTGACTTTC. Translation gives CASSLGAGVLSGANILTF.

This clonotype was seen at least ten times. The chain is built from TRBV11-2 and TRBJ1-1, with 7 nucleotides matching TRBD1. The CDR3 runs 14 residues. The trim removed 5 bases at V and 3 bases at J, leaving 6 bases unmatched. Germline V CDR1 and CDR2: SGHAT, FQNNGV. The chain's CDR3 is CASSGGTVYTEAFF. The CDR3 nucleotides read TGTGCCAGCAGCGGCGGGACAGTATACACTGAAGCTTTCTTT.

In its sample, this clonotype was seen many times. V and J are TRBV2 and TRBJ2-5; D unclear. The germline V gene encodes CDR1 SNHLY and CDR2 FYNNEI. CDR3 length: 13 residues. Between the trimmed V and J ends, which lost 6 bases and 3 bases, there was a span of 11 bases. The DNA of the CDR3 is TGTGCCAGCAGAGAACAGTCAGAAGAGACCCAGTACTTC. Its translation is CASREQSEETQYF.

The CDR3 region is CASRPLGLNTGELFF. The CDR3, as DNA: TGTGCCAGCAGGCCACTGGGCTTGAACACCGGGGAGCTGTTTTTT. This sequence joins TRBV6-1 and TRBJ2-2; D remains unclear. Germline CDR1 is MNHNS and CDR2 is SASEGT. The CDR3 is 15 residues long. V lost 6 bases to trimming and J lost 1 base, with 12 bases between them.

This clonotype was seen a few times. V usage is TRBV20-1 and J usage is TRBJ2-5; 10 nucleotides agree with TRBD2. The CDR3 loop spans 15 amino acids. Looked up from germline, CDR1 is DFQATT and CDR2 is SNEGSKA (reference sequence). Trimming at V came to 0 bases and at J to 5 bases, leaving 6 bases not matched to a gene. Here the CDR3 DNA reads TGCAGTGCTAGAGATTGGGCTAGCGGGGGCGAGACCCAGTACTTC. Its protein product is CSARDWASGGETQYF.

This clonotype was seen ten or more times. CDR3 amino acids: CASSYGDSSYTGELFF. CDR3 nucleotide sequence: TGTGCCAGCAGTTACGGCGATTCAAGTTACACCGGGGAGCTGTTTTTT. The genes are TRBV6-5 and TRBJ2-2; no clear D gene. Trimming shortened V by 2 bases and J by 3 bases, and 13 bases separated the two germline ends. The germline CDR1 and CDR2 sequences are MNHEY and SVGAGI. This CDR3 is built from 16 residues.

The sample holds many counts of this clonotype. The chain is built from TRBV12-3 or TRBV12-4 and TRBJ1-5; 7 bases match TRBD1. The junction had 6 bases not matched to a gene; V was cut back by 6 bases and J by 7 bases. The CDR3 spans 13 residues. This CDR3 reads CASSPTGRQPQHF. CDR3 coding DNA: TGTGCCAGCAGCCCGACAGGGCGGCAGCCCCAGCATTTT.

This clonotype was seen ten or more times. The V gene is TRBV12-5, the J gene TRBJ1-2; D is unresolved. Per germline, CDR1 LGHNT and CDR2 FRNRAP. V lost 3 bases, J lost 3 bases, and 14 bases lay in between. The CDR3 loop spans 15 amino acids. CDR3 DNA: TGTGCTAGTGGTTTTCCTTCATTCGGGGACTATGGCTACACCTTC. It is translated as CASGFPSFGDYGYTF. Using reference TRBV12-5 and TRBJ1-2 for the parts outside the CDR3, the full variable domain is DARVTQTPRHKVTEMGQEVTMRCQPILGHNTVFWYRQTMMQGLELLAYFRNRAPLDDSGMPKDRFSAEMPDATLATLKIQPSEPRDSAVYFCASGFPSFGDYGYTFGSGTRLTVV.

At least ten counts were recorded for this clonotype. CDR3 region: CASSQVNYGYTF. The CDR3 bases are TGTGCCAGCAGCCAGGTTAACTATGGCTACACCTTC. The chain carries TRBV28 and TRBJ1-2; D not certain. Per germline, CDR1 MDHEN and CDR2 SYDVKM. Trimming took off 6 bases at V and 1 base at J, with 6 bases between the two ends. This CDR3 comprises 12 residues.

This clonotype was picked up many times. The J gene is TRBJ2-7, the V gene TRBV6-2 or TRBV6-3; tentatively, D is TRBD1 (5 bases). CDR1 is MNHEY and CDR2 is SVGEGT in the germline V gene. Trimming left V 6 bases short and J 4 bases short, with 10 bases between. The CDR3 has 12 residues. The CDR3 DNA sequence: TGTGCCAGCAGCCCCACAGGATACGAGCAGTACTTC. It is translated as CASSPTGYEQYF.

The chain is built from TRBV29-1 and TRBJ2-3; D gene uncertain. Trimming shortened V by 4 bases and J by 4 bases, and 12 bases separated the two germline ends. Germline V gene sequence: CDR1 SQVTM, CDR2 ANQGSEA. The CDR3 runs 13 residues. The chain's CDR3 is CSVVKGRPDTQYF. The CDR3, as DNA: TGCAGCGTTGTGAAGGGTAGGCCAGATACGCAGTATTTT.